Below are 22 T cell receptor beta chains sequenced from a single sample in a study of B cell selection in AIRE deficiency. Only in-frame clones appear in the TCRdb table, and some are missing; sequencing was by immunoSEQ multiplex PCR. The profile covers roughly 23,000 clones, with approximately 91% appearing a single time and roughly 1.5% taken by the ten largest. Regulatory T cells were sorted as CD4+CD25hiCD127low/negative. The source material was CD4+CD25+ Tregs sorted from PBMCs. Receptor source: a human donor in good health.

The gene calls are TRBV10-1 and TRBJ2-3, with TRBD1 identical over 8 bases. The germline CDR1 and CDR2 sequences are WNHNN and SYGVQD (reference sequence). J lost 4 bases, V lost 5 bases, and 2 bases had no gene match. The CDR3 contains 13 residues. CDR3 DNA: TGCGCCAGCAGTACGACAGGGGCAGATACGCAGTATTTT. Its translation is CASSTTGADTQYF.

This sequence joins TRBV5-1 and TRBJ2-6, with TRBD1 matching over 7 bases. Germline CDR1 SGHRS, CDR2 YFSETQ. The J segment lost 3 bases and the V segment lost 0 bases, leaving 9 bases of the junction unmatched. This CDR3 is built from 18 residues. Written as DNA, the CDR3 is TGCGCCAGCAGCTTGGGACAGGGTAACAGCTATGGGGCCAACGTCCTGACTTTC. The encoded protein is CASSLGQGNSYGANVLTF.

V is TRBV7-8 and J is TRBJ1-2; unclear D gene. Per the germline V gene, CDR1 is SGHVS and CDR2 is FQNEAQ. CDR3 length equals 15 residues. V dropped 5 bases and J dropped 0 bases, with 13 bases sitting between them. For the CDR3, the DNA is TGTGCCAGCAGCCAGTGGAGGAATCCTAACTATGGCTACACCTTC. Protein product: CASSQWRNPNYGYTF.

The CDR3 is CASSLSVAGVNEQFF. The CDR3 DNA reads as TGCGCCAGCAGCTTGTCGGTAGCGGGAGTCAATGAGCAGTTCTTC. The gene calls are TRBV5-1 and TRBJ2-1; 9 nucleotides line up with TRBD2. V shed 1 base, J shed 6 bases, and the junction held 5 bases outside the gene matches. Germline CDR1 reads SGHRS; CDR2 reads YFSETQ. The CDR3 runs to 15 residues.

The CDR3 spells CASSVMIGSGNTIYF. CDR3 nucleotide sequence: TGCGCCAGCAGTGTAATGATAGGGTCGGGAAACACCATATATTTT. V gene TRBV10-2 combines with J gene TRBJ1-3; D gene ambiguous. Trimming left V 4 bases short and J 4 bases short, with 14 bases between. CDR3 length: 15 residues. CDR1 is WSHSY, CDR2 SAAADI, per germline.

The rearrangement links TRBV21-1 to TRBJ1-5. TRBV21-1 is a pseudogene. The CDR3 is 14 residues long. This CDR3 reads CASSKESLNQPQHF. CDR3 DNA sequence: TGTGCCAGCAGCAAAGAATCGCTCAATCAGCCCCAGCATTTT.

The V gene is TRBV6-6, the J gene TRBJ2-7; possible D gene TRBD2, 5 bases. Trimming stripped 8 bases from V and 6 bases from J, with 11 bases between. The CDR3 contains 11 residues. Germline V lookup: CDR1 MNHNY, CDR2 SVGAGI (reference sequence). CDR3 DNA: TGTGCCAGCGGGGTCGGGGTCGAGCAGTACTTC. Translating gives CASGVGVEQYF.

This clone occurred once. The chain is built from TRBV5-1 and TRBJ1-4, with D uncertain. The CDR3 totals 14 residues. CDR1 and CDR2 from the germline V gene are SGHRS and YFSETQ. V was shortened by 0 bases and J by 8 bases, with 11 bases between the two germline ends. DNA of the CDR3: TGCGCCAGCAGCTTGGGCGGGGTCAGGGAAAAACTGTTTTTT. Protein: CASSLGGVREKLFF.

The chain is built from TRBV7-2 and TRBJ1-1, with TRBD1 as a possible D gene (6 bases). The CDR3 has 13 amino acids. Germline V gene data show CDR1 as SGHTA and CDR2 as FQGNSA. V lost 4 bases, J lost 10 bases, and 16 bases lay in between. CDR3 amino acids: CASSSQGGDGAFF. CDR3 sequence (DNA): TGTGCCAGCAGCTCCCAAGGGGGGGACGGAGCTTTCTTT.

This clone was seen just once. The chain recombines TRBV11-2 with TRBJ1-1; D is possibly TRBD1 (6 bases). CDR3 length: 16 amino acids. CDR1 is SGHAT and CDR2 is FQNNGV in the germline V gene. V lost 3 bases and J lost 10, with 24 bases in between. CDR3 nucleotide sequence: TGTGCCAGCAGCTTCCGGGTGGGGCAGGGGAGTTTTCGAGCTTTCTTT. Protein: CASSFRVGQGSFRAFF.

The gene calls are TRBV2 and TRBJ1-2; the match to TRBD1 covers 7 bases. V trimming: 3 bases; J trimming: 5 bases; junction bases outside the gene matches: 6. Germline V gene data show CDR1 as SNHLY and CDR2 as FYNNEI. The CDR3 is 14 residues long. The CDR3 DNA is TGTGCCAGCAGTGATAGGGCAGGGGGGTATGGCTACACCTTC. This encodes CASSDRAGGYGYTF.

The V gene is TRBV5-1, the J gene TRBJ1-2; 8 nucleotides align to TRBD1. V lost 2 bases to trimming and J lost 7 bases; unmatched junction nucleotides: 7. The CDR3 totals 14 residues. Per the germline V gene, CDR1 is SGHRS and CDR2 is YFSETQ. The DNA for the CDR3 is TGCGCCAGCAGCTTAGGAGACAGGGGTGGTGGCTACACCTTC. This encodes CASSLGDRGGGYTF.

V and J are TRBV5-4 and TRBJ2-5; 7 positions agree with TRBD2. There are 13 residues in the CDR3. Germline CDR1 reads SGHNT; CDR2 reads YYREEE (reference sequence). After removal of 10 bases from V and 4 bases from J, the junction contained 10 bases not matched to a gene. CDR3 sequence reads: CAFTDASGETQYF. The CDR3 DNA reads as TGTGCCTTTACGGATGCTAGCGGAGAGACCCAGTACTTC.

V usage is TRBV6-5 and J usage is TRBJ1-1, with D possibly TRBD1 on 6 matching bases. Trimming pared 2 bases from V and 12 bases from J, leaving 16 bases between. This CDR3 contains 13 residues. Germline V gene data show CDR1 as MNHEY and CDR2 as SVGAGI. The CDR3 protein is CASSYRQQGRTFF. The CDR3 DNA follows: TGTGCCAGCAGTTACCGGCAACAGGGTAGAACTTTCTTT.

The rearrangement links TRBV7-8 to TRBJ2-7, with a tentative D call TRBD1 (6 bases). This CDR3 spans 14 amino acids. Germline loops: CDR1 SGHVS, CDR2 FQNEAQ. V lost 5 bases, J lost 2 bases, and 13 bases lay in between. In DNA form, the CDR3 reads TGTGCCAGCAGCATCCGGGACAATGCCTACGAGCAGTACTTC. It translates to CASSIRDNAYEQYF.

The rearrangement joins TRBV7-2 to TRBJ1-1; tentative D call: TRBD1 (5 bases). Trimming cost V 5 bases and J 6 bases, with 16 bases left between them. The V gene's germline CDR1 is SGHTA and CDR2 FQGNSA. CDR3 length: 14 amino acids. The CDR3 reads CASSILTGVAEAFF. As DNA, the CDR3 is TGTGCCAGCAGCATCCTTACAGGTGTCGCTGAAGCTTTCTTT. The variable domain in full, completed from reference TRBV7-2 and TRBJ1-1, reads GAGVSQSPSNKVTEKGKDVELRCDPISGHTALYWYRQSLGQGLEFLIYFQGNSAPDKSGLPSDRFSAERTGGSVSTLTIQRTQQEDSAVYLCASSILTGVAEAFFGQGTRLTVV.

The CDR3 bases are TGTGCCAGCAGTACAAGACTAGCGGGGCCCGAACGAGATACGCAGTATTTT. It codes for CASSTRLAGPERDTQYF. V is TRBV2 and J is TRBJ2-3; 11 bases line up with TRBD2. V gave up 5 bases and J gave up 5 bases; unmatched junction bases: 12. Looked up from germline, CDR1 is SNHLY and CDR2 is FYNNEI. This CDR3 is built from 17 residues.

The chain couples TRBV4-1 to TRBJ1-2, with 10 bases identical to TRBD1. CDR1 is MGHRA, CDR2 YSYEKL, per germline. The V and J ends lost 1 base and 4 bases, in that order; junction bases with no gene match: 6. CDR3 length equals 16 residues. CDR3 nucleotide sequence: TGCGCCAGCAGCCAAGCCCCATGGACAGGGGGCTATGGCTACACCTTC. This sequence encodes CASSQAPWTGGYGYTF.

The table lists this clone with a count of one. This chain links TRBV30 with TRBJ1-2, with a weak D call TRBD1 (5 bases). Germline V CDR1 and CDR2: GTSNPN, SVGIG (reference sequence). Trimming removed 7 bases at V and 2 bases at J, with 11 bases between. This CDR3 has 12 residues. CDR3 sequence (DNA): TGTGCCTCTCGGGACTTCAACTATGGCTACACCTTC. It specifies CASRDFNYGYTF. The full variable domain, rest sourced from reference TRBV30 and TRBJ1-2, is SQTIHQWPATLVQPVGSPLSLECTVEGTSNPNLYWYRQAAGRGLQLLFYSVGIGQISSEVPQNLSASRPQDRQFILSSKKLLLSDSGFYLCASRDFNYGYTFGSGTRLTVV.

J is TRBJ2-7 and V is TRBV7-9; 8 nucleotides agree with TRBD2. The CDR3 extends over 14 amino acids. The J segment lost 3 bases and the V segment lost 2 bases, leaving 3 bases of the junction unmatched. Germline assignment: CDR1 SEHNR and CDR2 FQNEAQ (reference sequence). The CDR3 coding sequence is TGTGCCAGCAGCTTAACGGGGGGGCTCTACGAGCAGTACTTC. Its translation is CASSLTGGLYEQYF.

The chain recombines TRBV5-8 with TRBJ2-7; 7 bases align to TRBD1. The CDR3 contains 14 residues. The germline V gene has CDR1 SGHTS and CDR2 YDEGEE. The ends lost 3 bases at V and 2 bases at J; junction bases unmatched: 5. The CDR3 sequence: CASSSRTGPYEQYF. The CDR3 DNA is TGTGCCAGCAGCTCCAGGACAGGCCCCTACGAGCAGTACTTC.

This chain links TRBV4-2 with TRBJ2-1; TRBD2 matches at 12 bases. This CDR3 spans 16 amino acids. Germline lookup yields CDR1 LGHNA and CDR2 YNFKEQ. The V and J ends lost 0 bases and 8 bases, in that order; junction bases with no gene match: 5. CDR3 in DNA: TGTGCCAGCAGCCAAGATGGACTAGCGGGACGAGATGAGCAGTTCTTC. Translated, it gives CASSQDGLAGRDEQFF.